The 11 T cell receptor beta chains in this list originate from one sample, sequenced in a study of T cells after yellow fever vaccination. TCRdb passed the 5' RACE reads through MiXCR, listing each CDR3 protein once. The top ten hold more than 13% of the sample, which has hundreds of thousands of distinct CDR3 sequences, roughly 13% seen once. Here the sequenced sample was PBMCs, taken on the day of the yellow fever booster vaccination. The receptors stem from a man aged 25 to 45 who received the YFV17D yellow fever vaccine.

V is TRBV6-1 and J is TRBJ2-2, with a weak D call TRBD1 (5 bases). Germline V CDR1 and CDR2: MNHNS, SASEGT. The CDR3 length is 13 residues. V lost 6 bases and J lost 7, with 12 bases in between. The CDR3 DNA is TGTGCCAGCAGGGTAGGGGTCGACGGGGAGCTGTTTTTT. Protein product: CASRVGVDGELFF.

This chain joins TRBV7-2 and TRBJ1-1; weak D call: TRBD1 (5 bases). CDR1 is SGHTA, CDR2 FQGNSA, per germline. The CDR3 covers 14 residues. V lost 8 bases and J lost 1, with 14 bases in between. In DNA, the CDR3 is TGTGCCAGCGGCGTGGCTGGGGCGAACACTGAAGCTTTCTTT. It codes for CASGVAGANTEAFF.

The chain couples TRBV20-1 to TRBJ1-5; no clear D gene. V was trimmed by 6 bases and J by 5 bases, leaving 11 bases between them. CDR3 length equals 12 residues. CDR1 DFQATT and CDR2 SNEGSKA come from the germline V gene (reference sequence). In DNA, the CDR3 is TGCAGTGCCAGGACTGCCTATCAGCCCCAGCATTTT. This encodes CSARTAYQPQHF.

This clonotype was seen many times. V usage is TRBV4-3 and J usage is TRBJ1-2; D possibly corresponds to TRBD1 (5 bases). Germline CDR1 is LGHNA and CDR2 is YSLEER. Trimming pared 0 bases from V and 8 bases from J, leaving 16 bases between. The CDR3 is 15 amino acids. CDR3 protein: CASSQEGAGMGGYTF. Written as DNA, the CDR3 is TGCGCCAGCAGCCAAGAAGGGGCAGGGATGGGGGGCTACACCTTC.

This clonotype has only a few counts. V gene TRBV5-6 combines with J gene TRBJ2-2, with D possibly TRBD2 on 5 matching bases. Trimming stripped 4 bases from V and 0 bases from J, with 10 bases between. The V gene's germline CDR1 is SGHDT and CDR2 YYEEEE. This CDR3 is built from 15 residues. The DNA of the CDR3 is TGTGCCAGCAGCAAGGACTTTTCGAACACCGGGGAGCTGTTTTTT. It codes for CASSKDFSNTGELFF.

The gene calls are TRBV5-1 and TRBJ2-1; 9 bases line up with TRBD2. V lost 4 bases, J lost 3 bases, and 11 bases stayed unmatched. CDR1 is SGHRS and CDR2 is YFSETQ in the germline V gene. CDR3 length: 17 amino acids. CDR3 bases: TGCGCCAGCAGCCTAGGGGGAACTAGCGGGCTCTACAATGAGCAGTTCTTC. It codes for CASSLGGTSGLYNEQFF.

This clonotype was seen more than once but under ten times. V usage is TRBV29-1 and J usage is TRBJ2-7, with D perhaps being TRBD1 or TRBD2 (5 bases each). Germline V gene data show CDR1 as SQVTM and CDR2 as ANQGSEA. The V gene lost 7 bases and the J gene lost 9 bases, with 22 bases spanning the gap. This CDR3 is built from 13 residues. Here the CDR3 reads CSAGDSVIGGQYF. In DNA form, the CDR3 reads TGCAGCGCAGGAGACTCAGTAATTGGGGGGCAGTACTTC.

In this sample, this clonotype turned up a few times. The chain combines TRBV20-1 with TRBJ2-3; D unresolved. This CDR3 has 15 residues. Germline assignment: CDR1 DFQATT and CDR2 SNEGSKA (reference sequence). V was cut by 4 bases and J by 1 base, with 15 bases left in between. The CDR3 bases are TGCAGTGCTATAGACTTATCTCGAGGCACAGATACGCAGTATTTT. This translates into CSAIDLSRGTDTQYF.

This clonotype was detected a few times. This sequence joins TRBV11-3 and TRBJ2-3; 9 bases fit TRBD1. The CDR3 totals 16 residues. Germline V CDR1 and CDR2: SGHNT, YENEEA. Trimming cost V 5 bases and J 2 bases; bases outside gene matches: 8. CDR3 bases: TGTGCCAGCAGCCCCGGACAGGGGCAGGACACAGATACGCAGTATTTT. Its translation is CASSPGQGQDTDTQYF. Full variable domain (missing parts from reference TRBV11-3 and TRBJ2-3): EAGVVQSPRYKIIEKKQPVAFWCNPISGHNTLYWYLQNLGQGPELLIRYENEEAVDDSQLPKDRFSAERLKGVDSTLKIQPAELGDSAVYLCASSPGQGQDTDTQYFGPGTRLTVL.

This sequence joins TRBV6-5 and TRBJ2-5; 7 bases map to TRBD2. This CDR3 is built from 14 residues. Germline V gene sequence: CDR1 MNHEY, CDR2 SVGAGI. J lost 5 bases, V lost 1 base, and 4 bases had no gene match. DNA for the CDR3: TGTGCCAGCAGTTACTGGGGGAGGGCGGAGACCCAGTACTTC. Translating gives CASSYWGRAETQYF.

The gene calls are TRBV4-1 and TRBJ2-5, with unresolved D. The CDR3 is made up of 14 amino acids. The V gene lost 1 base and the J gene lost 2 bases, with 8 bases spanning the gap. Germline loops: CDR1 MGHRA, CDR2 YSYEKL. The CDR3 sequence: CASSQGPLQETQYF. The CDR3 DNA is TGCGCCAGCAGCCAAGGACCACTACAAGAGACCCAGTACTTC.